This entry concerns a single TCR beta chain. The antigen remains undetermined. The data were obtained in a study of T cell responses to AZD1222 COVID-19 vaccine. Study context: Pooled samples include second doses given at about 4 or 12 weeks. The study, taken as a whole, reports: The breadth and depth of Spike-specific TCRs increased once two AZD1222 doses had been given.

Clones were read by immunoSEQ multiplex PCR, and TCRdb kept only the in-frame ones, dropping some. The data contain under 150,000 clones, more than 90% of them singletons. Per the germline V gene, CDR1 is MRHNA and CDR2 is SNTAGT. This CDR3 is built from 15 residues. The V and J ends lost 6 bases and 1 base, in that order; junction bases with no gene match: 3. The sequence derives from an adult in good health. This chain links TRBV6-4 with TRBJ2-3; TRBD2 matches 11 bases. The specimen was peripheral blood, collected on day 0 of AZD1222 vaccination. The CDR3: CASSPSGGRTDTQYF. In DNA form, the CDR3 reads TGTGCCAGCAGCCCTAGCGGGGGGCGCACAGATACGCAGTATTTT.